Below, 17 T cell receptor beta chains from the same sample are listed, as sequenced in a study of blood T cell repertoires in COVID-19. Assay used: immunoSEQ multiplex PCR; TCRdb lists only in-frame clones, some missing. The sample records more than 300,000 clones, 70% to 90% being singletons. Source material: PBMCs or T cells enriched from blood (not recorded which). These receptors came from a woman in her late teens or twenties who had recovered from COVID-19.

The gene calls are TRBV4-3 and TRBJ1-5; the D is unclear. V shed 1 base and J shed 3 bases, with 7 bases lying between them. CDR3 length equals 14 residues. Germline CDR1 and CDR2: LGHNA and YSLEER. The CDR3 loop reads CASSQVVSNQPQHF. CDR3 in DNA: TGCGCCAGCAGCCAAGTAGTTTCCAATCAGCCCCAGCATTTT.

The chain uses TRBV2 and TRBJ1-1, with 10 bases aligning to TRBD1. The junction had 10 bases not matched to a gene; V was cut back by 10 bases and J by 2 bases. The CDR3 covers 15 residues. The germline V gene has CDR1 SNHLY and CDR2 FYNNEI. The CDR3 DNA reads TGTGCCACTCCAGACAGGGGGCGCAAAAACACTGAAGCTTTCTTT. This encodes CATPDRGRKNTEAFF.

This chain joins TRBV5-6 and TRBJ1-1, with D perhaps TRBD1 (6 bases). The germline CDR1 and CDR2 sequences are SGHDT and YYEEEE. CDR3 length equals 14 residues. The V end was cut by 2 bases, the J end by 1 base, with 9 bases between. The CDR3: CASSFIGGNTEAFF. The CDR3 DNA reads as TGTGCCAGCAGCTTTATAGGGGGGAACACTGAAGCTTTCTTT.

The chain is built from TRBV3-1 (or the pseudogene TRBV3-2) and TRBJ2-3; 9 bases are shared with TRBD1. The V segment lost 0 bases and the J segment 4 bases; nucleotides outside the gene matches: 5. This CDR3 has 16 amino acids. Germline assignment: CDR1 LGHDT and CDR2 YNNKEL (reference sequence). As DNA, the CDR3 is TGTGCCAGCAGCCAAGATCGGGACAGGGAGGCAGATACGCAGTATTTT. This codes for CASSQDRDREADTQYF.

The rearrangement joins TRBV27 to TRBJ1-5; 7 bases are a match to TRBD1. In germline, CDR1 is MNHEY, CDR2 SMNVEV (reference sequence). The CDR3 extends over 15 amino acids. After removal of 5 bases from V and 0 bases from J, the junction contained 4 bases not matched to a gene. CDR3 DNA sequence: TGTGCCAGCAGTCCAGACAGGGTTAGCAATCAGCCCCAGCATTTT. It translates to CASSPDRVSNQPQHF.

The chain employs TRBV30 and TRBJ1-3; unclear D gene. With 0 bases removed from V and 0 bases from J, the gap between germline ends came to 3 bases. CDR1 is GTSNPN and CDR2 is SVGIG in the germline V gene (reference sequence). The CDR3 loop spans 13 amino acids. The CDR3 region has the DNA TGTGCCTGGAGTGTACTCTCTGGAAACACCATATATTTT. Translating gives CAWSVLSGNTIYF. The full variable domain, rest sourced from reference TRBV30 and TRBJ1-3, is SQTIHQWPATLVQPVGSPLSLECTVEGTSNPNLYWYRQAAGRGLQLLFYSVGIGQISSEVPQNLSASRPQDRQFILSSKKLLLSDSGFYLCAWSVLSGNTIYFGEGSWLTVV.

The chain links TRBV6-5 to TRBJ1-6, with 8 bases aligning to TRBD1. Germline V gene lookup returns CDR1 MNHEY and CDR2 SVGAGI. Trimming cost V 7 bases and J 7 bases; bases outside gene matches: 3. The CDR3 is 13 residues long. The CDR3 bases are TGTGCCAGCACCAGACAGGGGAATTCACCCCTCCACTTT. This encodes CASTRQGNSPLHF.

This sequence joins TRBV7-2 and TRBJ2-5; no clear D. Germline CDR1 and CDR2: SGHTA and FQGNSA. Deletions cut 5 bases from V and 1 base from J, with 14 bases between. The CDR3 has 15 amino acids. The CDR3 is CASSRSAVSQETQYF. The DNA for the CDR3 is TGTGCCAGCAGCCGTAGTGCGGTTAGCCAAGAGACCCAGTACTTC.

This clone was recorded only once. CDR3 sequence: CTSSQPTPLAGGPGLTDTQYF. Written as DNA, the CDR3 is TGCACCAGCAGCCAACCCACTCCACTAGCGGGGGGGCCGGGGTTGACAGATACGCAGTATTTT. The chain combines TRBV1 with TRBJ2-3; the listed D gene, TRBD2, was not tested against the DNA. TRBV1 is listed as a pseudogene. This CDR3 contains 21 residues.

The chain is built from TRBV5-4 and TRBJ2-1; 13 nucleotides align to TRBD2. The CDR3 loop spans 17 amino acids. Germline assignment: CDR1 SGHNT and CDR2 YYREEE (reference sequence). Trimming took 1 base from V and 4 from J; bases not matched to a gene: 5. For the CDR3, the DNA is TGTGCCAGCAGCTTGACTAGCGGGGGGGCGGGATACAATGAGCAGTTCTTC. This translates into CASSLTSGGAGYNEQFF.

This chain links TRBV6-4 with TRBJ2-7; 9 bases fit TRBD2. V lost 9 bases to trimming and J lost 2 bases; unmatched junction nucleotides: 5. The CDR3 covers 13 residues. Germline V gives CDR1 MRHNA, CDR2 SNTAGT. The CDR3 protein is CARLAGNTYEQYF. The CDR3 DNA is TGTGCCAGGCTAGCGGGGAATACCTACGAGCAGTACTTC.

This clone has more than one count but fewer than ten. At one end the junction does not follow the germline gene, possibly because of a read error. V and J are TRBV30 and TRBJ1-5; no reliable D call. Germline assignment: CDR1 GTSNPN and CDR2 SVGIG (reference sequence). This CDR3 has 13 residues. Written as DNA, the CDR3 is TGTGCTTGGAGGGCGGGGATAGGGCAGCCCCAGCATTTT. It translates to CAWRAGIGQPQHF.

This clone was found once. V and J are TRBV6-5 and TRBJ1-2; possibly TRBD1 for D (5 bases). Germline loops: CDR1 MNHEY, CDR2 SVGAGI. Trimming left V 2 bases short and J 6 bases short, with 10 bases between. The CDR3 runs to 13 residues. CDR3 bases: TGTGCCAGCAGTTACGCTGGGGGGGATGGCTACACCTTC. Amino acids: CASSYAGGDGYTF.

The genes are TRBV12-5 and TRBJ1-1, with TRBD1 matching 8 bases. The V gene's germline CDR1 is LGHNT and CDR2 FRNRAP. V lost 5 bases and J lost 8; bases outside the gene matches: 4. The CDR3 is 12 amino acids. The CDR3 sequence is CASGTGGLEAFF. CDR3 bases: TGTGCTAGTGGTACAGGGGGTTTGGAAGCTTTCTTT.

This clone occurred once. The genes are TRBV7-3 and TRBJ1-1, with TRBD1 identical over 7 bases. Germline CDR1 SGHTA, CDR2 FQGTGA. V shed 5 bases, J shed 4 bases, and the junction held 10 bases outside the gene matches. This CDR3 spans 15 amino acids. In DNA, the CDR3 is TGTGCCAGCAGCCCCCTTGACAGGGAGACCACTGAAGCTTTCTTT. This gives the protein CASSPLDRETTEAFF. The entire variable domain, with the rest obtained from reference TRBV7-3 and TRBJ1-1, is as follows: GAGVSQTPSNKVTEKGKYVELRCDPISGHTALYWYRQSLGQGPEFLIYFQGTGAADDSGLPNDRFFAVRPEGSVSTLKIQRTERGDSAVYLCASSPLDRETTEAFFGQGTRLTVV.

This clone occurred once. Relative to the germline gene, one junction end is altered; a read error may explain this. V is TRBV13 and J is TRBJ2-7, with D maybe TRBD1 (6 bases). The CDR3 has 12 amino acids. The germline V gene encodes CDR1 PRHDT and CDR2 FYEKMQ (reference sequence). The CDR3 spells CASSSQDRHTIF. DNA for the CDR3: TGTGCCAGCAGCTCTCAGGACAGACATACCATCTTC. The variable domain in full, completed from reference TRBV13 and TRBJ2-7, reads AAGVIQSPRHLIKEKRETATLKCYPIPRHDTVYWYQQGPGQDPQFLISFYEKMQSDKGSIPDRFSAQQFSDYHSELNMSSLELGDSALYFCASSSQDRHTIFGPGTRLTVT.

This clone showed up just a few times. The CDR3 is CAWTGGRRDTEAFF. CDR3 sequence (DNA): TGTGCCTGGACCGGGGGGCGAAGGGACACTGAAGCTTTCTTT. The J gene is TRBJ1-1, the V gene TRBV30; tentative D call: TRBD1 (6 bases). Trimming shortened V by 4 bases and J by 3 bases, and 15 bases separated the two germline ends. Germline CDR1 reads GTSNPN; CDR2 reads SVGIG (reference sequence). The CDR3 spans 14 residues.